Following are 18 T cell receptor beta chains from one sample sequenced in a study of identical twins. TCRdb reprocessed the 5' RACE reads with MiXCR, giving one entry per CDR3 protein. The sample has some 1,700,000 distinct CDR3 sequences; around a third are singletons. The sequencing sample was made of cord blood. The receptors were sampled from a newborn girl in good health.

J is TRBJ2-7 and V is TRBV3-1; D is possibly TRBD1 (5 bases). CDR3 length: 14 amino acids. The V end lost 4 bases, the J end lost 2 bases, and 12 bases lay between the germline ends. Germline values: CDR1 LGHDT, CDR2 YNNKEL (reference sequence). CDR3 in DNA: TGTGCCAGCAGCCCAACTCAGGGTACCTACGAGCAGTACTTC. Translated, it gives CASSPTQGTYEQYF.

V is TRBV27 and J is TRBJ2-1; D unclear. Germline V gene data show CDR1 as MNHEY and CDR2 as SMNVEV (reference sequence). The CDR3 has 13 residues. V lost 3 bases and J lost 9, with 12 bases in between. CDR3 in DNA: TGTGCCAGCAGTTTCTACTCCGAACCTGAGCAGTTCTTC. This gives the protein CASSFYSEPEQFF.

A few counts support this clonotype. The chain combines TRBV29-1 with TRBJ2-4, with D hard to call. V was trimmed by 1 base and J by 0 bases, leaving 13 bases between them. The CDR3 length is 16 residues. Germline V gene data show CDR1 as SQVTM and CDR2 as ANQGSEA. Here the CDR3 reads CSVEVYQSIAKNIQYF. The CDR3 DNA is TGCAGCGTTGAAGTATATCAGTCGATAGCCAAAAACATTCAGTACTTC.

This chain uses TRBV24-1 with TRBJ2-3, with 7 bases that match TRBD2. The trim removed 5 bases at V and 5 bases at J, leaving 0 bases unmatched. The CDR3 spans 12 residues. Looked up from germline, CDR1 is KGHDR and CDR2 is SFDVKD. DNA of the CDR3: TGTGCCACCAGTGTAGCGGGAGATACGCAGTATTTT. Protein sequence: CATSVAGDTQYF.

J is TRBJ2-3 and V is TRBV4-2; 7 positions match TRBD1. This CDR3 is built from 14 residues. V was pared by 4 bases and J by 4 bases, with 5 bases of the junction left unmatched. Germline V gives CDR1 LGHNA, CDR2 YNFKEQ. CDR3 nucleotides: TGTGCCAGCAGCCCCGGGACAGTCCCAGATACGCAGTATTTT. Translation: CASSPGTVPDTQYF.

A few counts support this clonotype. The chain recombines TRBV20-1 with TRBJ1-5; D gene unclear. The ends were cut back, 0 bases at V and 3 bases at J, with 9 bases in the middle. CDR3 size: 14 residues. Germline assignment: CDR1 DFQATT and CDR2 SNEGSKA (reference sequence). CDR3 protein: CSAREGAANQPQHF. The CDR3 bases are TGCAGTGCTAGAGAGGGTGCGGCCAATCAGCCCCAGCATTTT.

In this sample, this clonotype turned up a few times. J is TRBJ2-5 and V is TRBV5-6; 12 bases map to TRBD2. The end of the DNA is better explained by TRBJ2-7, so the J call may be wrong. The CDR3 is made up of 15 amino acids. Germline CDR1 and CDR2: SGHDT and YYEEEE. The CDR3 nucleotides read TGTGCCAGCAGTTTTCTAGCGGGAGGGCGTCACGAGCAGTACTTC. This encodes CASSFLAGGRHEQYF.

In regard to this clonotype: The conserved closing phenylalanine or tryptophan is absent in this CDR3, likely reflecting a read error. This rearrangement joins TRBV10-1 to TRBJ1-2; no reliable D call. Per germline, CDR1 WNHNN and CDR2 SYGVQD (reference sequence). The CDR3 sequence is 13 residues long. V was shortened by 4 bases and J by 4 bases, with 10 bases between the two germline ends. The CDR3 region is CASSAGQSYGYTI. The CDR3 coding sequence is TGCGCCAGCAGTGCGGGCCAAAGCTATGGCTACACCATC.

This clonotype occurred a few times. The chain joins TRBV11-2 to TRBJ2-5; D is ambiguous. The CDR3 runs 11 residues. CDR1 is SGHAT and CDR2 is FQNNGV in the germline V gene. V was trimmed by 5 bases and J by 10 bases, leaving 11 bases between them. The CDR3 coding sequence is TGTGCCAGCAGCGCGACATGGGACCAGTACTTC. Translated, it gives CASSATWDQYF.

The sample holds a few counts of this clonotype. The DNA of the CDR3 is TGTGCCAGCAGCCTTGACAGGGCTCACACTGAAGCTTTCTTT. It encodes CASSLDRAHTEAFF. This chain uses TRBV13 with TRBJ1-1, with 7 nucleotides matching TRBD1. This CDR3 comprises 14 residues. Germline trimming cut 5 bases from V and 3 bases from J; bases unmatched to any gene: 6. Germline V gene data show CDR1 as PRHDT and CDR2 as FYEKMQ (reference sequence).

In this sample, this clonotype turned up a few times. The CDR3 DNA sequence: TGCAGCGTTGAAGCCGGGACCCACACAGATACGCAGTATTTT. This codes for CSVEAGTHTDTQYF. The rearrangement uses TRBV29-1 and TRBJ2-3; D may be TRBD1 or TRBD2 (5 bases each). Per germline, CDR1 SQVTM and CDR2 ANQGSEA. CDR3 length: 14 amino acids. The V end lost 1 base, the J end lost 2 bases, and 10 bases lay between the germline ends.

As for this clonotype: A read error may produce the germline difference seen at one junction end. The gene calls are TRBV20-1 and TRBJ2-3, with D hard to call. This CDR3 region has 13 residues. CDR1 and CDR2 from the germline V gene are DFQATT and SNEGSKA (reference sequence). The CDR3 is CSASRVGTDAQYF. CDR3 DNA sequence: TGCAGTGCTAGTAGGGTAGGAACAGATGCGCAGTATTTT.

This clonotype was seen a handful of times. The CDR3 region is CSALSSLAKNIQYF. The DNA for the CDR3 is TGCAGTGCTCTTTCTAGCCTAGCCAAAAACATTCAGTACTTC. The chain has TRBV20-1 and TRBJ2-4, with D perhaps TRBD2 (5 bases). Trimming cost V 5 bases and J 0 bases, with 11 bases left between them. The CDR3 extends over 14 amino acids. Germline-derived CDR1 and CDR2 are DFQATT and SNEGSKA (reference sequence).

In regard to this clonotype: No conserved phenylalanine or tryptophan is present at the end of the CDR3, so a read error is the likely explanation. V is TRBV9 and J is TRBJ2-5; unclear D gene. The CDR3 contains 13 residues. Germline lookup yields CDR1 SGDLS and CDR2 YYNGEE. Trimming stripped 1 base from V and 11 bases from J, with 15 bases between. The CDR3 DNA sequence: TGTGCCAGCAGCGTACGGATAAACAATGAGCAGTACATC. Encoded protein: CASSVRINNEQYI.

This clonotype was recorded a few times. The rearrangement links TRBV12-3 or TRBV12-4 to TRBJ1-3, with D possibly TRBD1 on 5 matching bases. Trimming removed 3 bases from V and 0 bases from J, with 9 bases in between. The CDR3 runs 15 residues. The CDR3 loop reads CASSFAGLSGNTIYF. In DNA form, the CDR3 reads TGTGCCAGCAGTTTTGCGGGGCTCTCTGGAAACACCATATATTTT.

The chain combines TRBV28 with TRBJ1-5; possible D gene TRBD1, 5 bases. Trimming took 4 bases from V and 10 from J, leaving 11 bases between them. The V gene's germline CDR1 is MDHEN and CDR2 SYDVKM. CDR3 size: 12 residues. DNA of the CDR3: TGTGCCAGCAGTTCCCCCGACAGACCCCAGCATTTT. It codes for CASSSPDRPQHF. The whole variable domain, remainder taken from reference TRBV28 and TRBJ1-5, is DVKVTQSSRYLVKRTGEKVFLECVQDMDHENMFWYRQDPGLGLRLIYFSYDVKMKEKGDIPEGYSVSREKKERFSLILESASTNQTSMYLCASSSPDRPQHFGDGTRLSIL.

The table lists this clonotype with a few counts. This chain connects TRBV13 to TRBJ2-7; no reliable D call. V lost 10 bases and J 0 bases, leaving 16 bases between the germline ends. This CDR3 contains 14 residues. Germline loops: CDR1 PRHDT, CDR2 FYEKMQ (reference sequence). CDR3 bases: TGTGCCAATAGAAGGGCAGCCTTCTCCTACGAGCAGTACTTC. Translating gives CANRRAAFSYEQYF.

This clonotype was recorded once. The DNA of the CDR3 is TGTGCCAGCAGTTTTTACGCAGGGCAGGGAACGTCCTACGAGCAGTACTTC. It is translated as CASSFYAGQGTSYEQYF. The chain is built from TRBV12-3 or TRBV12-4 and TRBJ2-7; a possible D gene is TRBD1 (5 bases). This CDR3 spans 17 amino acids. Trimming took off 3 bases at V and 1 base at J, with 19 bases between the two ends.